These 3 T cell receptor beta chains originate from one sample sequenced in a study of shared clonotypes between healthy human individuals. Method: immunoSEQ multiplex PCR; TCRdb's copy keeps in-frame clones and lacks some. The sample contains approximately 2.1 million clones, 85% to 95% of which appear only once. The sequenced sample consisted of naive CD4+ T cells from PBMCs. Described subset: CD45RA+ positively selected. The origin of the receptors is a man younger than 30 in good health. Some clones in this sample may be carry-over from other donors' samples.

The chain links TRBV25-1 to TRBJ1-2, with 9 bases matching TRBD1. Germline CDR1 is MGHDK and CDR2 is SYGVNS. V lost 5 bases to trimming and J lost 6 bases; unmatched junction nucleotides: 4. The CDR3 length is 13 residues. Written as DNA, the CDR3 is TGTGCCAGCAGTAGGGACAGGGTGAATGGCTACACCTTC. Translated, it gives CASSRDRVNGYTF.

The rearrangement links TRBV10-1 to TRBJ1-1; D unresolved. CDR3 length: 13 residues. Trimming removed 3 bases at V and 5 bases at J, with 10 bases between. Germline V lookup: CDR1 WNHNN, CDR2 SYGVQD (reference sequence). In nucleotides, the CDR3 is TGCGCCAGCAGTGAAAAGCCGAGGACTGAAGCTTTCTTT. Protein product: CASSEKPRTEAFF.

This chain connects TRBV7-9 to TRBJ2-3, with no clear D. V was trimmed by 5 bases and J by 5 bases, leaving 17 bases between them. This CDR3 comprises 15 residues. CDR1 SEHNR and CDR2 FQNEAQ come from the germline V gene (reference sequence). DNA of the CDR3: TGTGCCAGCAGCCATTCGGACCGGGCAAGAGATACGCAGTATTTT. Translating gives CASSHSDRARDTQYF.